This T cell receptor (beta chain) was documented in a study of early T cells in non-severe SARS-CoV-2 infection. General observations from the study: The matching step, a VDJdb search, favored anti-spike CD8 responses and missed private and CD4 specificities.

The CDR3 is 13 residues long. Trimming took 6 bases from V and 4 from J, leaving 12 bases between them. One entry per CDR3 protein results from TCRdb running MiXCR on the 5' RACE reads. The profile shows around 39,000 distinct CDR3 sequences, 7.9% of them singletons. On this clonotype: What it recognizes is unknown.

The TCR originated in an adult who was a healthcare worker with PCR-confirmed SARS-CoV-2 infection or an uninfected control (not recorded which). The chain carries TRBV12-3 or TRBV12-4 and TRBJ2-5; D is ambiguous. This material consisted of whole blood, taken at baseline. In DNA form, the CDR3 reads TGTGCCAGCAGCCCGTTTGACGGAGAGACCCAGTACTTC. It encodes CASSPFDGETQYF.